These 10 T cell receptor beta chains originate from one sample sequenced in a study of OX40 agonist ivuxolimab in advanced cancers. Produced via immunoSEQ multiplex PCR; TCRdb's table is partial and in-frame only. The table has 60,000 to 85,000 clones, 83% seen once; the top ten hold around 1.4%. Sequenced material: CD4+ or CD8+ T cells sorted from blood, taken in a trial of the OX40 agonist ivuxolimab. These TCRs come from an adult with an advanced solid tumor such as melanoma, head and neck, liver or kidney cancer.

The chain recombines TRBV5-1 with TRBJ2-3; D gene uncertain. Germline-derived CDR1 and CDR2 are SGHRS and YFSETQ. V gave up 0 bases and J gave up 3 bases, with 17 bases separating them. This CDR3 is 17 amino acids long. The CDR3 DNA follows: TGCGCCAGCAGCTTGGGATTATCCCCGCAAGATACAGATACGCAGTATTTT. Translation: CASSLGLSPQDTDTQYF.

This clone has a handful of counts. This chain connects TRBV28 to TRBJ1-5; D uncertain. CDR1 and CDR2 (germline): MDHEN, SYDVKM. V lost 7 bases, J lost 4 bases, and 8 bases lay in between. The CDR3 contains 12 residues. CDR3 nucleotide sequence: TGTGCCAGCACTAGAAATAATCAGCCCCAGCATTTT. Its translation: CASTRNNQPQHF.

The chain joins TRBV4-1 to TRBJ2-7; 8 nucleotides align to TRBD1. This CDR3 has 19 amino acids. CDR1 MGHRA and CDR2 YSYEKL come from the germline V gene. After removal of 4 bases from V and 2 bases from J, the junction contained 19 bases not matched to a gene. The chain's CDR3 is CASSPSRGTGHTVPYEQYF. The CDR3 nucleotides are TGCGCCAGCAGCCCCTCAAGGGGGACAGGACATACCGTACCCTACGAGCAGTACTTC.

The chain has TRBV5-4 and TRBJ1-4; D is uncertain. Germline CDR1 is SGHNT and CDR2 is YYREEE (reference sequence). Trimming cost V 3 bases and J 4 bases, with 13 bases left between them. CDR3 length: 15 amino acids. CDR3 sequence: CASSSTGRINEKLFF. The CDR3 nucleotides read TGTGCCAGCAGCTCCACCGGGAGGATTAATGAAAAACTGTTTTTT.

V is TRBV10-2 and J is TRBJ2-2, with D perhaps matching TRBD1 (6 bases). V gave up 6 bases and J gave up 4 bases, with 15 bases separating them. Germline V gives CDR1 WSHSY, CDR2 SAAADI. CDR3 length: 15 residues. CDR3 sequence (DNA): TGCGCCAGCAGGCGGACAGAGGGGTCCACCGGGGAGCTGTTTTTT. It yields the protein CASRRTEGSTGELFF.

CDR3 region: CASSRTGYLNTEAFF. CDR3 nucleotide sequence: TGTGCCAGTAGCCGGACAGGGTACTTGAACACTGAAGCTTTCTTT. The gene calls are TRBV19 and TRBJ1-1, with TRBD1 matching 8 bases. Germline lookup yields CDR1 LNHDA and CDR2 SQIVND (reference sequence). CDR3 length equals 15 residues. J was trimmed by 0 bases and V by 6 bases; bases with no gene match: 6. The variable domain in full, completed from reference TRBV19 and TRBJ1-1, reads DGGITQSPKYLFRKEGQNVTLSCEQNLNHDAMYWYRQDPGQGLRLIYYSQIVNDFQKGDIAEGYSVSREKKESFPLTVTSAQKNPTAFYLCASSRTGYLNTEAFFGQGTRLTVV.

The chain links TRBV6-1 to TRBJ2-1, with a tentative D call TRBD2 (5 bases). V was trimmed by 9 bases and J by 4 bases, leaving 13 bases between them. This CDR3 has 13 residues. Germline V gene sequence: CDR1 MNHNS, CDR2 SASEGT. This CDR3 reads CASGLAIYNEQFF. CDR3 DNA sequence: TGTGCCAGTGGCCTAGCTATATACAATGAGCAGTTCTTC.

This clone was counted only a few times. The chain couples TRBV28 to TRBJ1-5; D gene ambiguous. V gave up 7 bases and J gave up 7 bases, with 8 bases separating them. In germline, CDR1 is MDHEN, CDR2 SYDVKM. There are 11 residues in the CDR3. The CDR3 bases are TGTGCCAGCAACTCATTCCAGCCCCAGCATTTT. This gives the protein CASNSFQPQHF.

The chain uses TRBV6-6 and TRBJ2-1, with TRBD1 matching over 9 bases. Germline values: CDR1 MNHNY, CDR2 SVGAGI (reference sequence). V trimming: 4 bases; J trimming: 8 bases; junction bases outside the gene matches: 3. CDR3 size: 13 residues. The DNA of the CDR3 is TGTGCCAGCAGTTCTACAGGGGGCGATGAGCAGTTCTTC. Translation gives CASSSTGGDEQFF.

The CDR3 sequence is CASSPQTNYGYTF. As DNA, the CDR3 is TGTGCCAGTAGTCCCCAGACCAACTATGGCTACACCTTC. The chain joins TRBV19 to TRBJ1-2; no definite D call. The CDR3 spans 13 residues. The V gene lost 5 bases and the J gene lost 2 bases, with 9 bases spanning the gap. Germline-derived CDR1 and CDR2 are LNHDA and SQIVND (reference sequence). Full variable domain (missing parts from reference TRBV19 and TRBJ1-2): DGGITQSPKYLFRKEGQNVTLSCEQNLNHDAMYWYRQDPGQGLRLIYYSQIVNDFQKGDIAEGYSVSREKKESFPLTVTSAQKNPTAFYLCASSPQTNYGYTFGSGTRLTVV.